This T cell receptor beta chain was identified during a study of control samples from healthy donors and cancer patients. Method: immunoSEQ multiplex PCR; TCRdb's copy keeps in-frame clones and lacks some. The data contain about 70,000 clones, about 87% of them singletons. The sequencing input was blood. The origin of this receptor is a man aged 50 or older in good health.

Here the CDR3 reads CASSEAVWGGAFF. The DNA of the CDR3 is TGTGCCAGCAGTGAAGCGGTTTGGGGGGGAGCTTTCTTT. This chain uses TRBV2 with TRBJ1-1; possible D gene TRBD1, 5 bases. V was clipped by 0 bases and J by 10 bases, with 12 bases between them. Germline V CDR1 and CDR2: SNHLY, FYNNEI. This CDR3 has 13 residues.